Below are 27 T cell receptor beta chains sequenced from a single sample in a study of T cells in women clearing cervical HPV infection. The repertoire was sequenced with immunoSEQ multiplex PCR; TCRdb's copy has only in-frame clones and lacks some. The sample holds roughly 18,000 clones. Sequencing was done on a sample of blood buffy coat. The source of these receptors is a woman aged 18-70 years with a cervical HPV16 infection that either progressed to CIN3+ or cleared (not recorded which).

A note on this clone: The read ends 3 residues early relative to the CDR3; the germline J gene fills the gap. The gene calls are TRBV2 and TRBJ2-2, with a possible D match to TRBD2 (6 bases). This CDR3 comprises 13 residues. V was shortened by 6 bases and J by 2 bases, with 7 bases between the two germline ends. Per germline, CDR1 SNHLY and CDR2 FYNNEI. CDR3 residues: CASRGTNTGELFF. The covered CDR3 bases are TGTGCCAGCAGGGGGACTAACACCGGGGAG.

About this clone: The sequence runs out 3 residues before the end of the CDR3; the remainder is reconstructed from the germline J gene. The chain has TRBV4-2 and TRBJ2-2, with D maybe TRBD1 (6 bases). The germline V gene has CDR1 LGHNA and CDR2 YNFKEQ. Trimming pared 4 bases from V and 1 base from J, leaving 7 bases between. This CDR3 spans 14 amino acids. CDR3 residues: CASSRDKNTGELFF. CDR3 DNA, as far as it was read: TGTGCCAGCAGCCGGGACAAGAACACCGGGGAG.

For this clone: The CDR3 end falls 3 residues outside the read, so it is completed with the germline J gene. The V call is TRBV12-3 or TRBV12-4, the J call TRBJ2-5; a weak D match, TRBD2 (6 bases). This CDR3 contains 14 residues. V lost 3 bases to trimming and J lost 3 bases, with 11 bases between them. The CDR3 here is CASSLGPGEETQYF. Incomplete CDR3 DNA: TGTGCCAGCAGTTTGGGGCCGGGGGAAGAGACC.

To note about this clone: The CDR3 extends 3 residues past the end of the read, so its final part is completed from the germline J gene. The chain links TRBV7-9 to TRBJ1-4; 7 nucleotides match TRBD1. The CDR3 has 11 amino acids. Germline CDR1 reads SEHNR; CDR2 reads FQNEAQ (reference sequence). V shed 5 bases and J 10 bases; nucleotides not matched to a gene: 1. Partial CDR3 DNA: TGTGCCAGCAGCCCAGGGGGAAAA. Translation gives CASSPGGK. The full CDR3 protein is CASSPGGKLFF.

In the case of this clone: The read gets to within 3 residues of the CDR3 end, and the germline J gene fills in the rest. The chain uses TRBV7-9 and TRBJ2-1, with D hard to call. Looked up from germline, CDR1 is SEHNR and CDR2 is FQNEAQ (reference sequence). The CDR3 contains 11 residues. With 7 bases removed from V and 8 bases from J, the gap between germline ends came to 9 bases. CDR3 DNA, as far as it was read: TGTGCCAGCACCAAACGGGATGAG. Its translation is CASTKRDE. The whole CDR3 is CASTKRDEQFF. Drawing the rest from reference TRBV7-9 and TRBJ2-1, the complete variable domain is DTGVSQNPRHKITKRGQNVTFRCDPISEHNRLYWYRQTLGQGPEFLTYFQNEAQLEKSRLLSDRFSAERPKGSFSTLEIQRTEQGDSAMYLCASTKRDEQFFGPGTRLTVL.

As concerns this clone: The read stops 3 residues short of the end of the CDR3; the missing end is completed from the germline J gene. This chain connects TRBV12-3 or TRBV12-4 to TRBJ2-1; no reliable D call. V was clipped by 5 bases and J by 5 bases, with 16 bases between them. CDR3 length equals 15 residues. The covered CDR3 bases are TGTGCCAGCAGTCCCCCCACCAAGGCAAACAATGAG. This codes for CASSPPTKANNE. Given in full, the CDR3 is CASSPPTKANNEQFF.

Regarding this clone: The CDR3 end is not reached by the read, which stops 3 residues before it; the germline J gene fills it in. The chain combines TRBV6-2 or TRBV6-3 with TRBJ1-1; a possible D gene is TRBD1 (5 bases). Between the trimmed V and J ends, which lost 6 bases and 6 bases, there was a span of 17 bases. The germline gives CDR1 MNHEY, CDR2 SVGEGT. The length of the CDR3 is 14 residues. The sequenced CDR3 bases are TGTGCCAGCAGGACAGTCGTTATGTCAGCTGAA. Protein: CASRTVVMSAE. The entire CDR3 is CASRTVVMSAEAFF.

About this clone: A junction boundary mismatches the germline segment, possibly from a read error. The read stops 3 residues short of the end of the CDR3; the missing end is completed from the germline J gene. The chain employs TRBV4-2 and TRBJ1-2; D is undetermined. Looked up from germline, CDR1 is LGHNA and CDR2 is YNFKEQ. The CDR3 consists of 15 residues. The CDR3: CASSQGAGQAYGYTF. The CDR3 DNA, read in part, is TGCGCCAGCAGCCAAGGCGCTGGGCAGGCCTATGGC.

Regarding this clone: The read ends 3 residues early relative to the CDR3; the germline J gene fills the gap. The chain combines TRBV28 with TRBJ2-3; 8 bases agree with TRBD2. The germline gives CDR1 MDHEN, CDR2 SYDVKM. CDR3 size: 18 residues. V lost 2 bases to trimming and J lost 2 bases; unmatched junction nucleotides: 12. The CDR3 protein is CASSLLLGAGDSTDTQYF. The sequenced part of the CDR3 DNA is TGTGCCAGCAGTTTACTCTTAGGAGCGGGGGACTCCACAGATACG.

Worth noting for this clone: The read terminates 3 residues ahead of where the CDR3 ends, so the germline J gene completes it. This rearrangement joins TRBV5-6 to TRBJ1-1; TRBD1 is a possible D gene (6 bases). Trimming removed 2 bases from V and 5 bases from J, with 13 bases in between. The CDR3 spans 14 residues. The germline CDR1 and CDR2 sequences are SGHDT and YYEEEE. The CDR3 sequence is CASSFGQPVTEAFF. The sequenced part of the CDR3 DNA is TGTGCCAGCAGCTTTGGACAGCCTGTTACTGAA.

Worth noting for this clone: The read comes to an end 3 residues before the CDR3 does, leaving the germline J gene to fill in the end. The V and J genes are TRBV29-1 and TRBJ1-2; 10 bases are shared with TRBD1. CDR3 length equals 14 residues. CDR1 and CDR2 from the germline V gene are SQVTM and ANQGSEA. V was clipped by 6 bases and J by 5 bases; unmatched bases: 9. CDR3 sequence: CSVAGTGVGYGYTF. The sequenced part of the CDR3 DNA is TGCAGCGTGGCCGGGACAGGGGTCGGGTATGGC. Combining the CDR3 with reference TRBV29-1 and TRBJ1-2 gives the whole variable domain SAVISQKPSRDICQRGTSLTIQCQVDSQVTMMFWYRQQPGQSLTLIATANQGSEATYESGFVIDKFPISRPNLTFSTLTVSNMSPEDSSIYLCSVAGTGVGYGYTFGSGTRLTVV.

CDR3 sequence: CASSSASRPDTQYF. The CDR3 DNA, read in part, is TGTGCCAGCAGTTCGGCCTCCAGGCCAGATACG. The V gene is TRBV28, the J gene TRBJ2-3; D remains ambiguous. With the read ending 3 residues before the CDR3 end, the germline J gene is used to fill in that end. Germline CDR1 and CDR2: MDHEN and SYDVKM. With 4 bases removed from V and 4 bases from J, the gap between germline ends came to 12 bases. The CDR3 spans 14 residues.

Concerning this clone: The read ends 3 residues before the CDR3 terminus; that terminus is restored from the germline J gene. The genes are TRBV2 and TRBJ1-5; 8 nucleotides match TRBD1. Looked up from germline, CDR1 is SNHLY and CDR2 is FYNNEI. The V segment lost 6 bases and the J segment 7 bases; nucleotides outside the gene matches: 17. The CDR3 has 17 amino acids. The DNA read from the CDR3 is TGTGCCAGCAGGAATGGACAGGGCATTGGTGGGAGCCAGCCC. It specifies CASRNGQGIGGSQP. The entire CDR3 reads CASRNGQGIGGSQPQHF.

Notes on this clone: The CDR3 is cut off 3 residues early in the read; its end comes from the germline J gene. V is TRBV27 and J is TRBJ1-6, with D perhaps TRBD1 (6 bases). This CDR3 is 16 amino acids long. The V end lost 3 bases, the J end lost 6 bases, and 15 bases lay between the germline ends. The germline V gene has CDR1 MNHEY and CDR2 SMNVEV (reference sequence). The DNA read from the CDR3 is TGTGCCAGCAGTTTTTCGGGGGGCTGGGGTAATTCACCC. Translating it yields CASSFSGGWGNSP. The full CDR3 reads CASSFSGGWGNSPLHF.

Notes on this clone: The CDR3 goes on 3 residues after the read ends, and that part is filled in from the germline J gene. The chain recombines TRBV11-2 with TRBJ1-2; D perhaps matches TRBD1 (6 bases). CDR3 size: 14 residues. Germline assignment: CDR1 SGHAT and CDR2 FQNNGV. Between the trimmed V and J ends, which lost 0 bases and 4 bases, there was a span of 9 bases. The CDR3 protein is CASSLDVQGYGYTF. The part of the CDR3 DNA that was read is TGTGCCAGCAGCTTAGATGTACAGGGCTATGGC. The whole variable domain, filled in from reference TRBV11-2 and TRBJ1-2, reads EAGVAQSPRYKIIEKRQSVAFWCNPISGHATLYWYQQILGQGPKLLIQFQNNGVVDDSQLPKDRFSAERLKGVDSTLKIQPAKLEDSAVYLCASSLDVQGYGYTFGSGTRLTVV.

Worth noting for this clone: The read terminates 3 residues before the CDR3 end, so the remaining end is supplied by the germline J gene. V gene TRBV11-2 combines with J gene TRBJ1-2; 8 positions agree with TRBD1. The CDR3 totals 15 residues. V lost 5 bases, J lost 2 bases, and 7 bases stayed unmatched. CDR1 is SGHAT and CDR2 is FQNNGV in the germline V gene. The CDR3 DNA, read in part, is TGTGCCAGCAGCGTCTTGGCAGGGGGCAACTATGGC. This encodes CASSVLAGGNYG. The entire CDR3 is CASSVLAGGNYGYTF. The whole variable domain, remainder taken from reference TRBV11-2 and TRBJ1-2, is EAGVAQSPRYKIIEKRQSVAFWCNPISGHATLYWYQQILGQGPKLLIQFQNNGVVDDSQLPKDRFSAERLKGVDSTLKIQPAKLEDSAVYLCASSVLAGGNYGYTFGSGTRLTVV.

As regards this clone: The read terminates 3 residues ahead of where the CDR3 ends, so the germline J gene completes it. V and J are TRBV2 and TRBJ1-1; D remains ambiguous. This CDR3 comprises 13 residues. V was trimmed by 6 bases and J by 1 base, leaving 9 bases between them. The germline V gene encodes CDR1 SNHLY and CDR2 FYNNEI. CDR3 DNA (partial): TGTGCCAGCAGCGGGGTTCGGAACACTGAA. This encodes CASSGVRNTE. The entire CDR3 protein is CASSGVRNTEAFF.

As concerns this clone: The read is 3 residues too short to cover the CDR3 end, so that end is filled in from the germline J gene. The rearrangement joins TRBV18 to TRBJ1-2; D is perhaps TRBD1 (5 bases). The CDR3 length is 15 residues. V gave up 3 bases and J gave up 0 bases, with 11 bases separating them. From germline, CDR1 is KGHSH and CDR2 LQKENI. This CDR3 is CASSPAGLTNYGYTF. CDR3 DNA, as far as it was read: TGTGCCAGCTCACCCGCAGGGCTAACTAACTATGGC.

Concerning this clone: The read comes to an end 3 residues before the CDR3 does, leaving the germline J gene to fill in the end. V and J are TRBV6-2 or TRBV6-3 and TRBJ2-5; 7 bases are shared with TRBD1. V lost 5 bases, J lost 0 bases, and 9 bases stayed unmatched. The length of the CDR3 is 16 residues. Germline CDR1 is MNHEY and CDR2 is SVGEGT. CDR3 sequence: CASSGRGTAYQETQYF. CDR3 bases read: TGTGCCAGCAGTGGAAGAGGGACAGCGTACCAAGAGACC.

Of note for this clone: The read stops 3 residues short of the end of the CDR3; the missing end is completed from the germline J gene. The chain uses TRBV20-1 and TRBJ2-1, with 10 bases that match TRBD2. Germline V CDR1 and CDR2: DFQATT, SNEGSKA (reference sequence). This CDR3 contains 19 residues. V gave up 0 bases and J gave up 0 bases; unmatched junction bases: 11. The CDR3 region is CSARDYALAGFGSYNEQFF. Partial CDR3 DNA: TGCAGTGCTAGAGATTATGCACTAGCGGGGTTCGGCTCCTACAATGAG.

Comments on this clone: The missing CDR3 end, 3 residues past where the read stops, is filled in from the germline J gene. The V and J genes are TRBV20-1 and TRBJ2-7; TRBD1 matches 7 bases. The V segment lost 6 bases and the J segment 6 bases; nucleotides outside the gene matches: 8. Looked up from germline, CDR1 is DFQATT and CDR2 is SNEGSKA (reference sequence). This CDR3 has 12 amino acids. Here the CDR3 reads CSALTGAGEQYF. The CDR3 DNA, read in part, is TGCAGTGCACTCACAGGGGCGGGCGAG.

On this clone: The DNA ends 3 residues before the CDR3 does, and the rest of the CDR3 is filled in from the germline J gene. V usage is TRBV4-1 and J usage is TRBJ1-3; TRBD1 matches 7 bases. CDR1 is MGHRA and CDR2 is YSYEKL in the germline V gene. The CDR3 has 18 amino acids. The V and J ends lost 1 base and 3 bases, in that order; junction bases with no gene match: 12. The sequenced part of the CDR3 DNA is TGCGCCAGCAGCCAAGGACCCCAGGCAGGGGGAAATGGAAACACC. Protein sequence: CASSQGPQAGGNGNT. The full CDR3 reads CASSQGPQAGGNGNTIYF.

To note about this clone: The read comes to an end 3 residues before the CDR3 does, leaving the germline J gene to fill in the end. The chain recombines TRBV7-2 with TRBJ1-5; D unresolved. The CDR3 covers 14 residues. Trimming took 3 bases from V and 7 from J, leaving 13 bases between them. Germline loops: CDR1 SGHTA, CDR2 FQGNSA. Incomplete CDR3 DNA: TGTGCCAGCAGCTTCGACGGCGGGCACCAGCCC. Protein sequence: CASSFDGGHQP. The whole CDR3 sequence is CASSFDGGHQPQHF. Drawing the rest from reference TRBV7-2 and TRBJ1-5, the complete variable domain is GAGVSQSPSNKVTEKGKDVELRCDPISGHTALYWYRQSLGQGLEFLIYFQGNSAPDKSGLPSDRFSAERTGGSVSTLTIQRTQQEDSAVYLCASSFDGGHQPQHFGDGTRLSIL.

Worth noting for this clone: The observed sequence ends 3 residues before the CDR3 terminus, with the missing tail filled in from the germline J gene. This chain links TRBV30 with TRBJ1-2; the match to TRBD1 covers 9 bases. Germline CDR1 GTSNPN, CDR2 SVGIG (reference sequence). V shed 8 bases and J 1 base; nucleotides not matched to a gene: 8. This CDR3 is 14 amino acids long. Incomplete CDR3 DNA: TGTGCCCGGAAAAGACAGGGGGTTAACTATGGC. It translates to CARKRQGVNYG. The CDR3 reads in full as CARKRQGVNYGYTF.

With regard to this clone: The CDR3 is cut off 3 residues early in the read; its end comes from the germline J gene. This chain uses TRBV5-1 with TRBJ2-1; 8 nucleotides line up with TRBD2. The V gene's germline CDR1 is SGHRS and CDR2 YFSETQ. Trimming removed 3 bases from V and 3 bases from J; junction bases left unmatched: 8. CDR3 size: 16 residues. The chain's CDR3 is CASSSLSGGLYNEQFF. CDR3 bases read: TGCGCCAGCAGCTCCCTAAGCGGGGGACTCTACAATGAG.

With regard to this clone: The DNA ends 3 residues before the CDR3 does, and the rest of the CDR3 is filled in from the germline J gene. V usage is TRBV28 and J usage is TRBJ2-7; TRBD2 agrees at 8 bases. With 10 bases clipped from V and 3 bases from J, the junction kept 17 bases outside the gene matches. This CDR3 contains 16 residues. The germline V gene has CDR1 MDHEN and CDR2 SYDVKM. CDR3 amino acids: CATRRGAPGVYYEQYF. CDR3 DNA, as far as it was read: TGTGCCACGAGGCGGGGGGCCCCAGGAGTCTACTACGAG.

For this clone: The CDR3 end falls 3 residues outside the read, so it is completed with the germline J gene. The chain is built from TRBV10-3 and TRBJ2-7, with D possibly TRBD1 on 5 matching bases. V was cut by 6 bases and J by 5 bases, with 11 bases left in between. Germline V gene lookup returns CDR1 ENHRY and CDR2 SYGVKD. The CDR3 is 12 amino acids. CDR3 bases read: TGTGCCATCAGAAGGCAGGGTAACGAG. This codes for CAIRRQGNE. The whole CDR3 is CAIRRQGNEQYF.